This TCR beta chain was recovered during a study of vaccination and CD4 T cells after COVID-19 (dated by TCRdb to between 2022 and 2023). Context from the whole study: Every convalescent patient had a positive nasal swab PCR test for SARS-CoV-2, with mild disease in several patients and severe disease in one. Post-vaccine blood samples were obtained a median of around 74 days after the second vaccine dose, with a range of 14 to 241 days. The convalescent cohort comprised six males and four females, including two Hispanic individuals, seven Caucasians, two Asians and one multiracial person. Participants got two doses of the Pfizer-BioNTech BNT162b2 vaccine (n=8) or two doses of the Moderna mRNA-1273 vaccine (n=2). Control cultures used a CEFX viral epitope pool as positive control, an HIV-1 Nef peptide pool as negative control, or no peptide. Post-COVID blood samples were collected from convalescent patients a median of around 100 days after diagnosis, with a range of about 30 to 161 days. The spike-specific CD4+ TCR repertoire was compared before and after mRNA vaccination in ten to eleven COVID-19 convalescent patients and a few infection-naive healthy vaccine recipients. Culture stimuli were overlapping spike peptide pools from SARS-CoV-2 and from the common cold coronaviruses HCoV-NL63, HCoV-OC43 and HCoV-229E. The full study reports these points: Relatively few convalescent patients were included in the study, and early timepoints after natural infection were not analyzed. Of the vaccine-specific clones found in convalescent patients, nearly all (304 of 307) were mono-reactive for SARS-CoV-2 spike instead of being cross-reactive with common cold coronaviruses. In convalescent patients, a median 86.3% of post-vaccine SARS-CoV-2-reactive clones were detected only after vaccination, and vaccine-specific priming was suggested by this finding. The median number of SARS-CoV-2-reactive clonotypes rose from 20 to 25 after infection to roughly 38 after vaccination, but the change was not significant.

The sample's treatment or condition label, decoded: approximately 9-day PBMC culture with coronavirus spike peptide pools or control peptides (ViraFEST assay). The ViraFEST assay was used in the study, in which antigen-specific T cells were expanded with peptide pools and expanded clonotypes were subsequently identified by TCR sequencing. Positive SARS-CoV-2 PCR tests in the convalescent patients dated from March to December 2020, before Alpha, Beta and Delta variants emerged in the United States. Over 1.5 million PBMCs per well were cultured in IMDM with roughly 5% human AB serum and approximately 9.1 IU/ml IL-2, plus 10 ug/ml peptide pools. Half of the culture medium was replaced with fresh IL-2-containing medium on days 3 and 7. Once the cells had been in culture for around ten days, the EasySep CD4+ T cell isolation kit was used to isolate CD4+ T cells by negative selection. PBMCs were separated from whole blood using Ficoll-Paque Plus gradient centrifugation and then either used fresh or cryopreserved at -140C. Triplicate wells were generally used for each culture condition.

Counted from cysteine to phenylalanine, this CDR3 has 14 amino acids. Just CDR3 DNA is preserved here, 42 bases in frame from base 1. At the junction V is shortened by 5 bases and J by 3 bases, with 13 bases in between. In the germline V gene (reference sequence), CDR1 corresponds to DFQATT and CDR2 to SNEGSKA. In regard to this clonotype: It lacks a known antigen. The input lacks base qualities; no much larger clone sits a single base away.

The library was built by means of PCR. DNA from cultured CD4+ T cells was subjected to TCR sequencing with the Oncomine TCR Beta short-read assay at the Johns Hopkins FTIC core. The QIAamp micro DNA kit was used to extract genomic DNA from the cultured CD4+ T cells. The Oncomine TCR Beta libraries from cultured CD4+ T cells were pooled using unique dual indexes and then sequenced on an Illumina iSeq 100. In the original analysis: Non-productive sequences were removed, and CDR3s that did not start with C, did not end with F or W, or were shorter than 7 amino acids were discarded. The MANAFEST web application identified antigen-specific clonotypes by comparing peptide-stimulated wells against reference wells and other culture wells. For a clone to be called positive, the clone needed an FDR below 0.05, an odds ratio above 5, and a productive frequency above 0.1% in at least two of three replicate wells. A clonotype counted as cross-reactive if it showed significant expansion both in the SARS-CoV-2 spike wells and in at least one common cold coronavirus spike condition. Levenshtein distances (stringdist) and unrooted phylogenetic trees (ape) in R version 3.6.1 were used to assess CDR3 homology. The public reads were reprocessed in TCRdb via fastp at Q25 and MiXCR, keeping in-frame beta chains. Rows are unified per CDR3 protein, each entry keeping the most common DNA and genes. These V and J calls rely on TCRdb rather than the paper's analysis. This sample holds roughly 15,000 distinct CDR3 sequences; approximately 60% were observed only once. The ten largest clones add up to about 5% of the sample.

This clonotype was obtained from a human donor who had recovered from COVID-19. The sequencing here drew on CD4+ T cells from blood, cultured in vitro, taken after SARS-CoV-2 vaccination. The rearrangement joined TRBV20-1 to TRBJ2-2; no D gene can be assigned with confidence. The DNA sequence follows: TGCAGTGCTGGTCAGCAAGACTACACCGGGGAGCTGTTTTTT. This is translated as CSAGQQDYTGELFF.